These 18 T cell receptor beta chains were all obtained from the same sample, sequenced in a study of T cell responses to AZD1222 COVID-19 vaccine. Profiling relied on immunoSEQ multiplex PCR, and the TCRdb table lists in-frame clones only, not all of them. The sample comprises about 85,000 clones, 86% of which are singletons, and around 6.7% rests with the top ten. Source: peripheral blood, taken on day 0 of AZD1222 vaccination. These TCRs come from an adult in good health.

The chain employs TRBV10-3 and TRBJ2-7; 7 bases are a match to TRBD1. From germline, CDR1 is ENHRY and CDR2 SYGVKD. The CDR3 loop spans 12 amino acids. Trimming took 5 bases from V and 4 from J; bases not matched to a gene: 2. The CDR3 region has the DNA TGTGCCATCAGTCAGGACAGGTACGAGCAGTACTTC. Translation gives CAISQDRYEQYF.

The chain employs TRBV11-2 and TRBJ1-4; D call uncertain. CDR3 size: 12 residues. V gave up 2 bases and J gave up 5 bases, with 3 bases separating them. Per the germline V gene, CDR1 is SGHAT and CDR2 is FQNNGV. CDR3 in amino acids: CASSLRNEKLFF. In DNA form, the CDR3 reads TGTGCCAGCAGCTTACGGAATGAAAAACTGTTTTTT.

This clone was observed once. V usage is TRBV27 and J usage is TRBJ2-7, with TRBD1 as a possible D gene (5 bases). This CDR3 is built from 13 residues. V was shortened by 6 bases and J by 3 bases, with 12 bases between the two germline ends. Germline V gives CDR1 MNHEY, CDR2 SMNVEV (reference sequence). CDR3 sequence reads: CASSLGPIYEQYF. The DNA of the CDR3 is TGTGCCAGCAGCTTGGGGCCGATCTACGAGCAGTACTTC.

The chain recombines TRBV10-3 with TRBJ1-1, with a possible D match to TRBD1 (5 bases). Trimming removed 10 bases at V and 2 bases at J, with 14 bases between. The CDR3 has 13 residues. Per the germline V gene, CDR1 is ENHRY and CDR2 is SYGVKD. The CDR3 nucleotides are TGTGCCACAACTAGGGGCTCAAACACTGAAGCTTTCTTT. As protein: CATTRGSNTEAFF.

As DNA, the CDR3 is TGTGCCAGCAGCCGGACTAGCAGAGAGCAGTTCTTC. This codes for CASSRTSREQFF. This chain uses TRBV7-9 with TRBJ2-1, with 8 bases lining up with TRBD2. Trimming took 5 bases from V and 10 from J; bases not matched to a gene: 4. Germline CDR1 reads SEHNR; CDR2 reads FQNEAQ (reference sequence). The CDR3 runs 12 residues.

This clone occurred a few times. This sequence joins TRBV4-3 and TRBJ1-5, with D unclear. CDR3 length: 16 residues. Trimming left V 0 bases short and J 4 bases short, with 13 bases between. Germline loops: CDR1 LGHNA, CDR2 YSLEER. CDR3 in DNA: TGCGCCAGCAGCCAAGAGAGGCAGGCGGGGAATCAGCCCCAGCATTTT. Its translation is CASSQERQAGNQPQHF.

The chain combines TRBV24-1 with TRBJ1-3; TRBD1 might be the D (6 bases). This CDR3 comprises 16 residues. V lost 2 bases to trimming and J lost 0 bases, with 10 bases between them. Germline V gives CDR1 KGHDR, CDR2 SFDVKD. This CDR3 reads CATSDSWDNSGNTIYF. CDR3 bases: TGTGCCACCAGTGATTCATGGGACAACTCTGGAAACACCATATATTTT.

This chain uses TRBV29-1 with TRBJ2-1; D not certain. Germline CDR1 is SQVTM and CDR2 is ANQGSEA. The CDR3 length is 11 residues. V lost 7 bases to trimming and J lost 7 bases, with 11 bases between them. The CDR3, as DNA: TGCAGCGCCAGGCCCGGGAATGAGCAGTTCTTC. Amino acid sequence: CSARPGNEQFF.

This chain links TRBV7-3 with TRBJ2-7; perhaps TRBD1 as D (6 bases). The length of the CDR3 is 14 residues. Germline V gene data show CDR1 as SGHTA and CDR2 as FQGTGA. The germline V and J ends were trimmed by 1 base and 12 bases, with 19 bases remaining between them. The DNA for the CDR3 is TGTGCCAGCAGCTTAAGGCAGGGGATAGACGCAGGGTACTTC. It specifies CASSLRQGIDAGYF.

This chain uses TRBV24-1 with TRBJ1-1; weak D call: TRBD1 (5 bases). Germline V gene lookup returns CDR1 KGHDR and CDR2 SFDVKD. The CDR3 extends over 13 amino acids. With 6 bases removed from V and 3 bases from J, the gap between germline ends came to 10 bases. This chain's CDR3 is CATSRGGDTEAFF. CDR3 sequence (DNA): TGTGCCACCAGTAGGGGTGGGGACACTGAAGCTTTCTTT.

This rearrangement joins TRBV9 to TRBJ2-7; unclear D gene. V was trimmed by 2 bases and J by 0 bases, leaving 9 bases between them. The CDR3 has 14 residues. Germline-derived CDR1 and CDR2 are SGDLS and YYNGEE. The CDR3 DNA follows: TGTGCCAGCAGCGTTAGTCCGATCTCCTACGAGCAGTACTTC. This codes for CASSVSPISYEQYF.

The gene calls are TRBV6-5 and TRBJ2-5; D uncertain. Germline CDR1 MNHEY, CDR2 SVGAGI. The CDR3 has 11 residues. The V and J ends lost 5 bases and 4 bases respectively, with 5 bases between them. In DNA form, the CDR3 reads TGTGCCAGCAGTCCTCGAGAGACCCAGTACTTC. It is translated as CASSPRETQYF.

This chain uses TRBV19 with TRBJ1-2; no clear D. CDR3 length: 13 amino acids. The V gene's germline CDR1 is LNHDA and CDR2 SQIVND (reference sequence). Deletions cut 5 bases from V and 8 bases from J, with 15 bases between. In DNA form, the CDR3 reads TGTGCCAGTAGTCCCTTGGGAGATCGGGGCTACACCTTC. It specifies CASSPLGDRGYTF. Variable domain in full (rest from reference TRBV19 and TRBJ1-2): DGGITQSPKYLFRKEGQNVTLSCEQNLNHDAMYWYRQDPGQGLRLIYYSQIVNDFQKGDIAEGYSVSREKKESFPLTVTSAQKNPTAFYLCASSPLGDRGYTFGSGTRLTVV.

This chain uses TRBV6-1 with TRBJ1-1; no reliable D call. There are 14 residues in the CDR3. Trimming stripped 3 bases from V and 0 bases from J, with 8 bases between. Germline CDR1 MNHNS, CDR2 SASEGT. In DNA form, the CDR3 reads TGTGCCAGCAGTGAGCTGTTTCTGAACACTGAAGCTTTCTTT. Its protein is CASSELFLNTEAFF.

The chain is built from TRBV28 and TRBJ1-5; a possible D gene is TRBD1 (5 bases). The ends were cut back, 7 bases at V and 0 bases at J, with 13 bases in the middle. From germline, CDR1 is MDHEN and CDR2 SYDVKM. The CDR3 loop spans 15 amino acids. CDR3 coding DNA: TGTGCCAGCACGGGGGACCACTATAGCAATCAGCCCCAGCATTTT. Amino acids: CASTGDHYSNQPQHF. Filled out from reference TRBV28 and TRBJ1-5, the complete variable domain reads DVKVTQSSRYLVKRTGEKVFLECVQDMDHENMFWYRQDPGLGLRLIYFSYDVKMKEKGDIPEGYSVSREKKERFSLILESASTNQTSMYLCASTGDHYSNQPQHFGDGTRLSIL.

The gene calls are TRBV9 and TRBJ2-2; TRBD2 aligns across 10 bases. The CDR3 is 17 residues long. The V gene end was trimmed by 0 bases and the J gene end by 1 base; junction bases not matched to a gene: 3. Germline V gene data show CDR1 as SGDLS and CDR2 as YYNGEE. The CDR3 reads CASSVAASGGNTGELFF. The CDR3 region has the DNA TGTGCCAGCAGCGTAGCGGCTAGCGGGGGGAACACCGGGGAGCTGTTTTTT.

The chain is built from TRBV19 and TRBJ2-2; D is tentatively TRBD1 or TRBD2 (5 bases each). The CDR3 covers 15 residues. CDR1 and CDR2 from the germline V gene are LNHDA and SQIVND (reference sequence). V was trimmed by 4 bases and J by 5 bases, leaving 14 bases between them. The CDR3 loop reads CASSTRDRRTGELFF. The CDR3 DNA follows: TGTGCCAGTAGTACCCGGGACCGACGGACCGGGGAGCTGTTTTTT.

The chain links TRBV6-4 to TRBJ1-2, with 8 bases fitting TRBD1. J was trimmed by 7 bases and V by 3 bases; bases with no gene match: 10. CDR1 MRHNA and CDR2 SNTAGT come from the germline V gene. The CDR3 consists of 15 residues. CDR3 DNA: TGTGCCAGCAGTGAAGCCTCAGGGGGCGCGAGTGGCTACACCTTC. Its protein is CASSEASGGASGYTF.